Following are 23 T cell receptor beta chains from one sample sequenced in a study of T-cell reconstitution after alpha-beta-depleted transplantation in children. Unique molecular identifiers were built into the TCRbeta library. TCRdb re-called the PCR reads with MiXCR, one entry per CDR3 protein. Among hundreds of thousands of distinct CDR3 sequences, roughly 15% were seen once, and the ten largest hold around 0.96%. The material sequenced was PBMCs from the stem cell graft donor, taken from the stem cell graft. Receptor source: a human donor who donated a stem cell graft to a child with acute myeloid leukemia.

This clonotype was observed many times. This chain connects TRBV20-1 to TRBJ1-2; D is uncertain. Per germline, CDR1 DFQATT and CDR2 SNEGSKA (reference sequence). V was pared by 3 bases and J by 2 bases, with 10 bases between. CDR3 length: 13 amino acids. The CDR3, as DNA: TGCAGTGCTAGTTTTGGTACAAACTATGGCTACACCTTC. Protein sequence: CSASFGTNYGYTF.

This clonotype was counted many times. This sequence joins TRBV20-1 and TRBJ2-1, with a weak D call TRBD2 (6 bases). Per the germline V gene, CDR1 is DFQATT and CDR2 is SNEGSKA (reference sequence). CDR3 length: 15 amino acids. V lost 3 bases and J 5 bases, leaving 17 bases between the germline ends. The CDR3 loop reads CSARAGTDPNNEQFF. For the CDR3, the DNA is TGCAGTGCTAGGGCCGGGACTGACCCTAACAATGAGCAGTTCTTC.

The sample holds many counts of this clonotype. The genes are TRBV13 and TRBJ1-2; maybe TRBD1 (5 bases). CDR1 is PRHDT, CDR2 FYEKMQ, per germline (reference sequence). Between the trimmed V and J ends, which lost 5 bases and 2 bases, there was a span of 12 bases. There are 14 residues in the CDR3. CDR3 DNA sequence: TGTGCCAGCAGCCCAGGACGGACAAACTATGGCTACACCTTC. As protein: CASSPGRTNYGYTF.

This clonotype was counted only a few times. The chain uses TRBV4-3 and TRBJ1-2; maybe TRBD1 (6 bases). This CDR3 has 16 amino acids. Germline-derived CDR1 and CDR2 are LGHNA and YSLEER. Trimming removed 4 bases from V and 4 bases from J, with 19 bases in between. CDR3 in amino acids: CASSPDYGQTTYGYTF. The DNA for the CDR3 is TGCGCCAGCAGCCCTGACTATGGACAGACTACCTATGGCTACACCTTC.

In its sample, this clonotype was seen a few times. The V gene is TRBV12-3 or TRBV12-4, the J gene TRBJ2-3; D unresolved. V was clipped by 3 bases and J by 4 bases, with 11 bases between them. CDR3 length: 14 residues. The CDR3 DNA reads TGTGCCAGCAGTTTCTCGCTAAGCCCAGATACGCAGTATTTT. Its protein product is CASSFSLSPDTQYF.

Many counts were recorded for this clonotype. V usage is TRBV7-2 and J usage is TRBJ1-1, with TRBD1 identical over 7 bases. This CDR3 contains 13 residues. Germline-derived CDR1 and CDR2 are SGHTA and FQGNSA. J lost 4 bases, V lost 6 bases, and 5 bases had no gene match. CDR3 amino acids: CASSPDRATEAFF. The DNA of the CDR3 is TGTGCCAGCAGTCCTGACAGGGCCACTGAAGCTTTCTTT.

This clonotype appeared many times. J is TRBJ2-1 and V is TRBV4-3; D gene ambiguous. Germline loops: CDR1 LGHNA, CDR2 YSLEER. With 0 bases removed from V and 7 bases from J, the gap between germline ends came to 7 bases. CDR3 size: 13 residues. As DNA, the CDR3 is TGCGCCAGCAGCCAAGATAACCGGAATGAGCAGTTCTTC. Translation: CASSQDNRNEQFF.

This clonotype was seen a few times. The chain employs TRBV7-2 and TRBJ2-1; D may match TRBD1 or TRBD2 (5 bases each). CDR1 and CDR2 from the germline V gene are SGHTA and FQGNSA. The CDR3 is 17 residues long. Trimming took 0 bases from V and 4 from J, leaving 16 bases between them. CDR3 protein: CASSLAAVGTGYNEQFF. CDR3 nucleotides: TGTGCCAGCAGCTTAGCGGCGGTCGGGACCGGGTACAATGAGCAGTTCTTC. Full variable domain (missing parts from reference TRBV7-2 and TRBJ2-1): GAGVSQSPSNKVTEKGKDVELRCDPISGHTALYWYRQSLGQGLEFLIYFQGNSAPDKSGLPSDRFSAERTGGSVSTLTIQRTQQEDSAVYLCASSLAAVGTGYNEQFFGPGTRLTVL.

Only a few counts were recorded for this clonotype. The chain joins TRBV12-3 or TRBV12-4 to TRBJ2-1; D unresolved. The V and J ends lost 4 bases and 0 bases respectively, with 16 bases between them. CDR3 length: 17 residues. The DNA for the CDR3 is TGTGCCAGCAGTTCTTACCGGGCCTTAAGCTCCTACAATGAGCAGTTCTTC. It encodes CASSSYRALSSYNEQFF.

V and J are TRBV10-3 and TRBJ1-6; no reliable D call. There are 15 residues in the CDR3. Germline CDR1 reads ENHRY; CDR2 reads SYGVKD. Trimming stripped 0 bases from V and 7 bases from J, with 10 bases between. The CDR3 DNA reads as TGTGCCATCAGTGAGTCACCCGGGGAGAATTCACCCCTCCACTTT. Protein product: CAISESPGENSPLHF.

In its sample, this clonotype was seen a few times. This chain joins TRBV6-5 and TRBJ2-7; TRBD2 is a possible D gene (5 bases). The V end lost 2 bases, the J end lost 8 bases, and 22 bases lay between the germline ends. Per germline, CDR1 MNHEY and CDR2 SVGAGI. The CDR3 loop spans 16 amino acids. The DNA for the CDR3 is TGTGCCAGCAGTTACGGGAGTTCGAGTGGGTTAGGAAAGCAGTACTTC. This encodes CASSYGSSSGLGKQYF.

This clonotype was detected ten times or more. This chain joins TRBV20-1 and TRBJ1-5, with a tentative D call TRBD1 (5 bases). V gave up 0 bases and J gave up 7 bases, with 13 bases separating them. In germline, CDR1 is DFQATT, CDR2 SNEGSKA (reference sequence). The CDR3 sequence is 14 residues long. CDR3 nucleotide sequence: TGCAGTGCTAGAGATCTCGGGCAGGGCCAGCCCCAGCATTTT. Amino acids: CSARDLGQGQPQHF.

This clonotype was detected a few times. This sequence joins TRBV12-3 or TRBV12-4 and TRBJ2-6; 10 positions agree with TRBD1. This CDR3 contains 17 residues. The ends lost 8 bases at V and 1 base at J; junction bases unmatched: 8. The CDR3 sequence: CASRIDRGPSGANVLTF. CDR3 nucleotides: TGTGCCAGCCGGATCGACAGGGGGCCTTCTGGGGCCAACGTCCTGACTTTC.

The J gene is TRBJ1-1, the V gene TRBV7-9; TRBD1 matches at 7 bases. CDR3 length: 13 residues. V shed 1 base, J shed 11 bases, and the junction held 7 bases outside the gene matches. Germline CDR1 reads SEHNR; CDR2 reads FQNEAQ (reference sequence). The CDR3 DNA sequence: TGTGCCAGCAGCTTAGAAACAGGGGCGCAGGCTTTCTTT. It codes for CASSLETGAQAFF.

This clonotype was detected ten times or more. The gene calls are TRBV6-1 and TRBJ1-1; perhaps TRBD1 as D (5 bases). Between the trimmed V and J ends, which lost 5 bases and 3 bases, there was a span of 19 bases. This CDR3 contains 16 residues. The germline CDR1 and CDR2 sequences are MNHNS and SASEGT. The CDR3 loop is CASSQGGLRRDTEAFF. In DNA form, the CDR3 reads TGTGCCAGCAGTCAGGGAGGGTTACGGAGGGACACTGAAGCTTTCTTT.

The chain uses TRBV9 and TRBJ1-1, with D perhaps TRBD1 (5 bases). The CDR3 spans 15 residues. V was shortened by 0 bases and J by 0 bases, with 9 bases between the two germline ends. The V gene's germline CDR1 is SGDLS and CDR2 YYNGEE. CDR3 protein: CASSVAQGLNTEAFF. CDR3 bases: TGTGCCAGCAGCGTAGCCCAGGGCTTGAACACTGAAGCTTTCTTT.

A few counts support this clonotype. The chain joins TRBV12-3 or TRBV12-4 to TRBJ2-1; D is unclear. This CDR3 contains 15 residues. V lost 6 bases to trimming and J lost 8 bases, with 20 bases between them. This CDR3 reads CASSPLGRTGDEQFF. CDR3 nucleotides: TGTGCCAGCAGCCCCCTGGGAAGGACCGGCGATGAGCAGTTCTTC.

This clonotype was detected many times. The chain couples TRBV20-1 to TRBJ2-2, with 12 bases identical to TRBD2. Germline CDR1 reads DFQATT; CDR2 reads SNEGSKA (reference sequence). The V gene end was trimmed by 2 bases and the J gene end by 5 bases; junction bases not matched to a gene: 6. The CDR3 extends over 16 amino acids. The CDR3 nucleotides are TGCAGTGCTAGAAAACTAGCGGGGGGAGAGACCGGGGAGCTGTTTTTT. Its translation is CSARKLAGGETGELFF.

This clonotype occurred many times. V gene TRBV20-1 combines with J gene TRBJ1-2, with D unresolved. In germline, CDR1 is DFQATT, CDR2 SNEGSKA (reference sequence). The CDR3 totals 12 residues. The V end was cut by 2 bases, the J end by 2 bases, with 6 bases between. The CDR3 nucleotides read TGCAGTGCTAGAACAGAAAACTATGGCTACACCTTC. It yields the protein CSARTENYGYTF.

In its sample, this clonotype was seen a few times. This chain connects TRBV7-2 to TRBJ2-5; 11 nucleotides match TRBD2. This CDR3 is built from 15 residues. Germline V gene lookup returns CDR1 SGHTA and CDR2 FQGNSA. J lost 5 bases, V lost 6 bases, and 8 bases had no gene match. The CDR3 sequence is CASRVSGGARETQYF. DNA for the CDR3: TGTGCCAGCAGAGTTAGCGGGGGGGCAAGGGAGACCCAGTACTTC.

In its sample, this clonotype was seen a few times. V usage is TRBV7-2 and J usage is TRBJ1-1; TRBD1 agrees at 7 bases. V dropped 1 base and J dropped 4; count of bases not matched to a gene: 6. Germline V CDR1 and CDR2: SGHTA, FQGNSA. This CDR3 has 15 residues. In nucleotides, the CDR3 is TGTGCCAGCAGCTTAGTGGAGACAGGGATCACTGAAGCTTTCTTT. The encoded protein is CASSLVETGITEAFF.

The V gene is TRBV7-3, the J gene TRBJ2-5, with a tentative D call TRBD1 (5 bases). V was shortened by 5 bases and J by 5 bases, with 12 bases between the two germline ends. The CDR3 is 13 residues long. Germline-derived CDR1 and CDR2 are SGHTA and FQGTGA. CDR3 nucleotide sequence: TGTGCCAGCAGCCTTCAAAGGGGTGAGACCCAGTACTTC. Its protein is CASSLQRGETQYF.

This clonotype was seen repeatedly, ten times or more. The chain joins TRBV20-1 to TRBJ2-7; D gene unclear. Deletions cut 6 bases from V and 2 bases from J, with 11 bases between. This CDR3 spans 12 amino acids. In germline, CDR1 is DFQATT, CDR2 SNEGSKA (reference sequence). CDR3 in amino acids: CSAGVQTYEQYF. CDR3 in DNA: TGCAGTGCGGGCGTTCAAACCTACGAGCAGTACTTC.